This T cell receptor beta chain emerged from a study of cytomegalovirus exposure and HLA in healthy donors. PCR was performed using 60 Vbeta and 13 Jbeta primers. Data came from immunoSEQ multiplex PCR; TCRdb stores just in-frame clones and leaves some out. This table has over 150,000 clones, 75% to 85% appearing once. Germline V lookup: CDR1 MDHEN, CDR2 SYDVKM. With 5 bases clipped from V and 0 bases from J, the junction kept 8 bases outside the gene matches. The CDR3 has 16 residues. Healthy bone marrow donors made up the donor group. A remark on this clone: Its antigen remains unidentified.

Findings and caveats of the study: It was reported that the classifier diagnosed cytomegalovirus status with high specificity and sensitivity in both the original and validation cohorts. In an earlier analysis, about 90% or about 30%: the productive usage of most TCR beta V segments.

Sequenced: PBMCs. The source is a man aged 45 to 65 in good health and CMV-seropositive. The chain combines TRBV28 with TRBJ2-3; TRBD1 matches 7 bases. For the CDR3, the DNA is TGTGCCAGCAGTCCCACCGACAGGGTGAGCACAGATACGCAGTATTTT. Translating gives CASSPTDRVSTDTQYF.